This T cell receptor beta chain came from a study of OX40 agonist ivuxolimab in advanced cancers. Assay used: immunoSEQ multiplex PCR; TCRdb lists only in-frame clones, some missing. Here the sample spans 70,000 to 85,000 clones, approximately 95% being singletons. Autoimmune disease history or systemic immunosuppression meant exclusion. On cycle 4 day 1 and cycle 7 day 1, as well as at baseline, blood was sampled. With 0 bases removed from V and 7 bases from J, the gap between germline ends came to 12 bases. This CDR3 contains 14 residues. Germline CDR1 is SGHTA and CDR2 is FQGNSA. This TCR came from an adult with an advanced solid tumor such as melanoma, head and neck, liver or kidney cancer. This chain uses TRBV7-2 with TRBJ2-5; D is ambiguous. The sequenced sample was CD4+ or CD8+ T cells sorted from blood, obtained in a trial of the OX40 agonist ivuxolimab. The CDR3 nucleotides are TGTGCCAGCAGCTTAGCCCTTCTGGATTGGACCCAGTACTTC. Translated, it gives CASSLALLDWTQYF.